The present entry profiles one T cell receptor (beta chain) with its context. Germline loops: CDR1 MNHEY, CDR2 SMNVEV (reference sequence). The CDR3 runs 15 residues. Trimming stripped 4 bases from V and 0 bases from J, with 13 bases between. Only in-frame clones appear in the TCRdb table, and some are missing; sequencing was by immunoSEQ multiplex PCR. The data show almost 65,000 clones, 88% seen once. The data derive from a study of blood T cell repertoires in COVID-19. On the study more broadly: Nucleic acid was either cDNA or gDNA, and it came from T cells, B-cell-depleted T cells, or PBMCs.

The gene calls are TRBV27 and TRBJ2-7; D is ambiguous. Sequencing used peripheral blood. The origin of this receptor is a woman aged 60-70 years with COVID-19, enrolled during active disease. CDR3 residues: CASSSYSLSSYEQYF. The CDR3 coding sequence is TGTGCCAGCAGTTCCTATTCCCTGAGCTCCTACGAGCAGTACTTC.